This TCR beta chain is from a study of blood T cell repertoires in COVID-19. Study as a whole: There were acute and convalescent COVID-19 samples, and they came from the United States, Italy and Spain. Nucleic acid was either cDNA or gDNA, and it came from T cells, B-cell-depleted T cells, or PBMCs.

The CDR3 covers 13 residues. Trimming pared 1 base from V and 1 base from J, leaving 5 bases between. From germline, CDR1 is SGDLS and CDR2 YYNGEE. Under the authors' procedure: Amplification of reference gene primers was used by the study to estimate nucleated cell counts. Sequenced by immunoSEQ multiplex PCR; TCRdb stores in-frame clones only, minus some. That table furnishes V, J and clone size, whereas the DNA furnished D and trimming. The data contain about 130,000 clones, around 89% of them seen just once; the ten biggest clones take up roughly 2.9%. Only a few counts were recorded for this clone. The sample carries other DNA sequences with the same CDR3.

The sequence was collected from a man between 60 and 70 years old with active or convalescent COVID-19. J is TRBJ1-1 and V is TRBV9; D might be TRBD1 (5 bases). The sequenced sample was peripheral blood. CDR3 protein: CASSVQGNTEAFF. Here the CDR3 DNA reads TGTGCCAGCAGCGTACAGGGGAACACTGAAGCTTTCTTT.